The 8 T cell receptor beta chains below all came from one sample that was sequenced in a study of regulatory T cells in long-lasting Graves disease. Documented time point: persistent/refractory GD, antithyroid drugs over 5 years with positive TRAb. Following extraction of RNA from PBMCs, that RNA was used to make the TCR library. Relying on iRepertoire HTBI primers and Arm-PCR of CDR3 regions, the team built TCR beta libraries. TCRdb used MiXCR to reprocess the multiplex PCR reads, holding one entry per CDR3 protein. The sample has nearly 350,000 distinct CDR3 sequences; roughly 21% are singletons. The source was peripheral blood mononuclear cells (PBMCs), collected when the disease was refractory, from a patient treated with antithyroid drugs. Source of these receptors: a female donor with Graves disease.

This clonotype was counted ten times or more. This chain joins TRBV19 and TRBJ2-7, with D hard to call. The V end lost 4 bases, the J end lost 5 bases, and 9 bases lay between the germline ends. CDR1 LNHDA and CDR2 SQIVND come from the germline V gene (reference sequence). The CDR3 consists of 12 residues. Here the CDR3 reads CASSNPVNEQYF. In DNA form, the CDR3 reads TGTGCCAGTAGTAATCCTGTCAACGAGCAGTACTTC.

This clonotype was counted only a few times. The chain recombines TRBV20-1 with TRBJ1-5, with D hard to call. V was shortened by 5 bases and J by 0 bases, with 11 bases between the two germline ends. From germline, CDR1 is DFQATT and CDR2 SNEGSKA (reference sequence). The length of the CDR3 is 14 residues. The CDR3 reads CSALRGVSNQPQHF. CDR3 sequence (DNA): TGCAGTGCTCTCCGCGGGGTTAGCAATCAGCCCCAGCATTTT.

V gene TRBV4-1 combines with J gene TRBJ1-5; perhaps TRBD1 as D (6 bases). V was trimmed by 3 bases and J by 4 bases, leaving 16 bases between them. Germline V gene sequence: CDR1 MGHRA, CDR2 YSYEKL. This CDR3 is built from 16 residues. CDR3 in amino acids: CASSHTGRGENQPQHF. DNA of the CDR3: TGCGCCAGCAGCCACACGGGCAGGGGCGAGAATCAGCCCCAGCATTTT.

The V and J genes are TRBV29-1 and TRBJ1-3; D possibly corresponds to TRBD1 (5 bases). The CDR3 sequence is 14 residues long. Trimming cost V 4 bases and J 2 bases, with 12 bases left between them. Germline V gene lookup returns CDR1 SQVTM and CDR2 ANQGSEA. The CDR3 region has the DNA TGCAGCGTTGGGTTAGACAGAGCTGGAAACACCATATATTTT. Translation gives CSVGLDRAGNTIYF.

This clonotype was detected many times. This sequence joins TRBV20-1 and TRBJ2-7; perhaps D is TRBD1 or TRBD2 (5 bases each). Germline CDR1 DFQATT, CDR2 SNEGSKA (reference sequence). CDR3 length: 13 amino acids. V lost 6 bases and J lost 9, with 21 bases in between. The CDR3 DNA reads TGCAGTGCCTTATCGGGACGGCTACGAGGGCAGTACTTC. Translated: CSALSGRLRGQYF.

This clonotype turned up a few times. This rearrangement joins TRBV19 to TRBJ1-5, with no clear D. V dropped 4 bases and J dropped 1 base, with 11 bases sitting between them. The CDR3 length is 15 residues. Germline values: CDR1 LNHDA, CDR2 SQIVND (reference sequence). CDR3 region: CASSTAPMSNQPQHF. CDR3 coding DNA: TGTGCCAGTAGTACAGCACCGATGAGCAATCAGCCCCAGCATTTT. The variable domain in full, with the rest retrieved from reference TRBV19 and TRBJ1-5, is DGGITQSPKYLFRKEGQNVTLSCEQNLNHDAMYWYRQDPGQGLRLIYYSQIVNDFQKGDIAEGYSVSREKKESFPLTVTSAQKNPTAFYLCASSTAPMSNQPQHFGDGTRLSIL.

Many counts were recorded for this clonotype. V and J are TRBV2 and TRBJ2-5; tentatively, D is TRBD1 (6 bases). The CDR3 extends over 16 amino acids. Trimming stripped 7 bases from V and 2 bases from J, with 20 bases between. The V gene's germline CDR1 is SNHLY and CDR2 FYNNEI. The CDR3 reads CASNAGRRQDQETQYF. The CDR3 bases are TGTGCCAGCAATGCCGGACGCCGACAGGATCAAGAGACCCAGTACTTC.

V usage is TRBV14 and J usage is TRBJ1-1; possible D gene TRBD1, 6 bases. V lost 2 bases to trimming and J lost 0 bases, with 13 bases between them. The germline V gene has CDR1 SGHDN and CDR2 FVKESK. The CDR3 consists of 16 residues. CDR3 nucleotide sequence: TGTGCCAGCAGCCAAAGGGGGGTGCCCCTGAACACTGAAGCTTTCTTT. It translates to CASSQRGVPLNTEAFF.